This passage covers 13 T cell receptor beta chains from one sample sequenced in a study of blood T cell repertoires in COVID-19. Clones were sequenced by immunoSEQ multiplex PCR, and TCRdb holds only the in-frame ones, with some missing. The data contain 350,000 or so clones, around 83% of them singletons. Sequenced input: peripheral blood. The receptors originated from a man between 25 and 39 years old with active or convalescent COVID-19.

The gene calls are TRBV5-4 and TRBJ1-4, with D possibly TRBD1 on 6 matching bases. Germline-derived CDR1 and CDR2 are SGHNT and YYREEE (reference sequence). V was cut by 3 bases and J by 7 bases, with 10 bases left in between. The CDR3 has 13 amino acids. The CDR3 DNA sequence: TGTGCCAGCAGCTACCAGGGGTCTGAAAAACTGTTTTTT. It codes for CASSYQGSEKLFF. The full variable domain, in which reference TRBV5-4 and TRBJ1-4 provide the parts outside the CDR3, is ETGVTQSPTHLIKTRGQQVTLRCSSQSGHNTVSWYQQALGQGPQFIFQYYREEENGRGNFPPRFSGLQFPNYSSELNVNALELDDSALYLCASSYQGSEKLFFGSGTQLSVL.

The V and J genes are TRBV28 and TRBJ2-5; weak D call: TRBD2 (5 bases). The length of the CDR3 is 15 residues. The germline gives CDR1 MDHEN, CDR2 SYDVKM. V dropped 5 bases and J dropped 2 bases, with 15 bases sitting between them. The CDR3 loop reads CASSTSSGGQETQYF. In nucleotides, the CDR3 is TGTGCCAGCAGTACGTCCTCCGGCGGGCAAGAGACCCAGTACTTC.

V usage is TRBV30 and J usage is TRBJ2-1, with TRBD1 matching over 8 bases. J was trimmed by 8 bases and V by 3 bases; bases with no gene match: 9. The CDR3 has 14 residues. Germline CDR1 reads GTSNPN; CDR2 reads SVGIG (reference sequence). In DNA, the CDR3 is TGTGCCTGGAGACGGGGCCGACAGGGGTATGAGCAGTTCTTC. Its protein product is CAWRRGRQGYEQFF.

V gene TRBV6-5 combines with J gene TRBJ2-1, with TRBD1 identical over 9 bases. The CDR3 loop spans 15 amino acids. Germline V gives CDR1 MNHEY, CDR2 SVGAGI. Germline trimming cut 6 bases from V and 8 bases from J; bases unmatched to any gene: 11. The CDR3 region is CASRPYRGRWDEQFF. CDR3 bases: TGTGCCAGCAGACCCTACAGGGGGCGGTGGGATGAGCAGTTCTTC.

The V and J genes are TRBV19 and TRBJ2-7; 9 bases fit TRBD1. The CDR3 is made up of 15 amino acids. V dropped 6 bases and J dropped 3; count of bases not matched to a gene: 9. Germline CDR1 reads LNHDA; CDR2 reads SQIVND (reference sequence). In DNA, the CDR3 is TGTGCCAGTAGACTATCCGGGACAGGGCTCTACGAGCAGTACTTC. Amino acid sequence: CASRLSGTGLYEQYF. Full variable domain (remainder filled in from reference TRBV19 and TRBJ2-7): DGGITQSPKYLFRKEGQNVTLSCEQNLNHDAMYWYRQDPGQGLRLIYYSQIVNDFQKGDIAEGYSVSREKKESFPLTVTSAQKNPTAFYLCASRLSGTGLYEQYFGPGTRLTVT.

The chain couples TRBV7-2 to TRBJ2-1; TRBD2 aligns across 14 bases. V lost 4 bases, J lost 2 bases, and 7 bases stayed unmatched. Germline V CDR1 and CDR2: SGHTA, FQGNSA. The CDR3 has 18 residues. DNA of the CDR3: TGTGCCAGCAGCTCGCCGGGACTAGCGGGGGACCCCTACAATGAGCAGTTCTTC. It specifies CASSSPGLAGDPYNEQFF.

The rearrangement uses TRBV3-1 (or the pseudogene TRBV3-2) and TRBJ1-4, with D unresolved. CDR1 is LGHDT, CDR2 YNNKEL, per germline (reference sequence). This CDR3 region has 13 residues. V lost 0 bases and J 10 bases, leaving 9 bases between the germline ends. CDR3 nucleotides: TGTGCCAGCAGCCAAGAGGTAGAGGGAAAACTGTTTTTT. Its translation: CASSQEVEGKLFF.

The chain joins TRBV6-2 or TRBV6-3 to TRBJ2-1; D is perhaps TRBD1 (6 bases). This CDR3 has 17 amino acids. V was clipped by 6 bases and J by 1 base, with 19 bases between them. The V gene's germline CDR1 is MNHEY and CDR2 SVGEGT. CDR3 residues: CASSPSGHVVSYNEQFF. The CDR3 DNA reads TGTGCCAGCAGCCCGTCGGGACATGTTGTTTCCTACAATGAGCAGTTCTTC.

The V and J genes are TRBV6-1 and TRBJ2-1; D is uncertain. Trimming pared 2 bases from V and 4 bases from J, leaving 6 bases between. CDR1 is MNHNS, CDR2 SASEGT, per germline. The CDR3 runs 13 residues. The CDR3 nucleotides are TGTGCCAGCAGTGAATCCAGGTACAATGAGCAGTTCTTC. As protein: CASSESRYNEQFF.

The chain carries TRBV30 and TRBJ2-3, with TRBD2 as a possible D gene (5 bases). The CDR3 covers 15 residues. Deletions cut 0 bases from V and 2 bases from J, with 12 bases between. Germline CDR1 is GTSNPN and CDR2 is SVGIG (reference sequence). This CDR3 is CAWSVGSAYTDTQYF. The CDR3 coding sequence is TGTGCCTGGAGTGTAGGTAGCGCCTACACAGATACGCAGTATTTT.

The chain recombines TRBV19 with TRBJ2-2; no clear D. The V end lost 5 bases, the J end lost 0 bases, and 16 bases lay between the germline ends. The CDR3 sequence is 17 residues long. Germline CDR1 is LNHDA and CDR2 is SQIVND (reference sequence). The DNA for the CDR3 is TGTGCCAGTAGTCCGCTAGGTATCCTCGCGAACACCGGGGAGCTGTTTTTT. Its translation is CASSPLGILANTGELFF.

The V call is TRBV27, the J call TRBJ2-7; TRBD2 matches at 9 bases. Trimming at V came to 5 bases and at J to 3 bases, leaving 5 bases not matched to a gene. CDR1 and CDR2 (germline): MNHEY, SMNVEV (reference sequence). This CDR3 spans 14 amino acids. The CDR3 nucleotides read TGTGCCAGCAGTGTTAGCGGGAGTGGCTACGAGCAGTACTTC. Its translation: CASSVSGSGYEQYF.

The gene calls are TRBV7-2 and TRBJ2-3; TRBD2 matches at 8 bases. Trimming cost V 5 bases and J 15 bases; bases outside gene matches: 7. CDR1 and CDR2 from the germline V gene are SGHTA and FQGNSA. The CDR3 extends over 11 amino acids. CDR3 residues: CASSPGGLAYF. For the CDR3, the DNA is TGTGCCAGCAGCCCGGGGGGGCTGGCATATTTT.